The 6 T cell receptor beta chains listed next were all sequenced from one sample in a study of blood T cell repertoires in COVID-19. Profiled with immunoSEQ multiplex PCR; TCRdb holds only in-frame clones, not every one. The table shows about 180,000 clones, with approximately 88% occurring only once. Material for sequencing was peripheral blood. The source of these receptors is a woman aged 30 to 39 with acute or convalescent COVID-19.

This chain connects TRBV29-1 to TRBJ1-5; perhaps TRBD1 as D (6 bases). V was cut by 6 bases and J by 5 bases, with 11 bases left in between. This CDR3 has 12 amino acids. Germline CDR1 SQVTM, CDR2 ANQGSEA. CDR3: CSVGTQDQPQHF. For the CDR3, the DNA is TGCAGCGTGGGGACACAAGATCAGCCCCAGCATTTT.

V is TRBV3-1 (or the pseudogene TRBV3-2) and J is TRBJ2-7; D is perhaps TRBD2 (6 bases). This CDR3 comprises 13 residues. Germline CDR1 reads LGHDT; CDR2 reads YNNKEL (reference sequence). The V end lost 5 bases, the J end lost 4 bases, and 12 bases lay between the germline ends. This chain's CDR3 is CASSSLAKYEQYF. In DNA form, the CDR3 reads TGTGCCAGCAGCTCCCTAGCGAAATACGAGCAGTACTTC.

The chain has TRBV6-5 and TRBJ2-1; perhaps TRBD2 as D (6 bases). The CDR3 spans 14 residues. V shed 6 bases and J shed 5 bases, with 14 bases lying between them. Germline V gene sequence: CDR1 MNHEY, CDR2 SVGAGI. The CDR3 DNA sequence: TGTGCCAGCAGGCGAACTAGCACCAACAATGAGCAGTTCTTC. Amino acid sequence: CASRRTSTNNEQFF.

This sequence joins TRBV5-1 and TRBJ2-1; 8 nucleotides align to TRBD1. Germline V lookup: CDR1 SGHRS, CDR2 YFSETQ. Trimming removed 9 bases from V and 5 bases from J; junction bases left unmatched: 10. CDR3 length: 14 amino acids. The chain's CDR3 is CATAQQGVDNEQFF. In DNA, the CDR3 is TGCGCCACAGCCCAACAGGGGGTTGACAATGAGCAGTTCTTC.

The chain couples TRBV6-1 to TRBJ2-4; possible D gene TRBD1, 5 bases. Germline V lookup: CDR1 MNHNS, CDR2 SASEGT. The CDR3 length is 14 residues. Trimming removed 1 base at V and 9 bases at J, with 13 bases between. In DNA form, the CDR3 reads TGTGCCAGCAGTGAAGTGGGGCTGGACGGCATTCAGTACTTC. It codes for CASSEVGLDGIQYF.

The chain couples TRBV12-3 or TRBV12-4 to TRBJ1-2; D possibly corresponds to TRBD1 (5 bases). This CDR3 has 12 residues. V gave up 2 bases and J gave up 8 bases, with 9 bases separating them. The CDR3 nucleotides read TGTGCCAGCAGTTTATATCAGGGCGGCTACACCTTC. It yields the protein CASSLYQGGYTF.